This T cell receptor beta chain was observed in a study of blood T cell repertoires in COVID-19. Study in general: Samples representing acute and convalescent COVID-19 were sourced from the United States, Italy and Spain. From T cells, B-cell-depleted T cells, or PBMCs came the material, which was cDNA or gDNA.

Study processing details: Estimation of nucleated cell counts was performed using reference gene primer amplification. Method: immunoSEQ multiplex PCR; TCRdb's copy keeps in-frame clones and lacks some. That table furnishes V, J and clone size, whereas the DNA furnished D and trimming. Of 200,000 or so clones detected, almost 90% appear once; the ten largest clones hold less than 3.5%. Trimming cost V 0 bases and J 3 bases; bases outside gene matches: 0. This CDR3 is 15 amino acids long. Germline V gene lookup returns CDR1 SGHNT and CDR2 YENEEA. This clone was picked up one time. The material sequenced was peripheral blood. The chain is built from TRBV11-3 and TRBJ2-1, with 9 bases matching TRBD2. This clonotype originated in a woman aged 60-75 years with acute or convalescent COVID-19. The CDR3 sequence is CASSLEAGGYNEQFF. The CDR3 DNA follows: TGTGCCAGCAGCTTAGAAGCGGGAGGCTACAATGAGCAGTTCTTC.